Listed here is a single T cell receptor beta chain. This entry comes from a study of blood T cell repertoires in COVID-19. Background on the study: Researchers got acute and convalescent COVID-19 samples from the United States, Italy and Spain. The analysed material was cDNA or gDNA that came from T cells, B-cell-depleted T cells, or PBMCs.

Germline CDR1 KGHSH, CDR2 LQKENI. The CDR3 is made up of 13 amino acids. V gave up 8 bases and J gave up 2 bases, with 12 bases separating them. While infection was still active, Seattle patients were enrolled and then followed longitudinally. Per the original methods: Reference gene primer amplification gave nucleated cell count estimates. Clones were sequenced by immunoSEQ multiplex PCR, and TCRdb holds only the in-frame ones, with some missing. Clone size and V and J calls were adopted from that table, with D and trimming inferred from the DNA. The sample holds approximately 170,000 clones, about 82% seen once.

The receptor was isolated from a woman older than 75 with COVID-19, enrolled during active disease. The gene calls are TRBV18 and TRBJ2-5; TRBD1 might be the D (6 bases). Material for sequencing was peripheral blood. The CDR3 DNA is TGTGCCAGCCAGGGGACGGATCAAGAGACCCAGTACTTC. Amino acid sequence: CASQGTDQETQYF.